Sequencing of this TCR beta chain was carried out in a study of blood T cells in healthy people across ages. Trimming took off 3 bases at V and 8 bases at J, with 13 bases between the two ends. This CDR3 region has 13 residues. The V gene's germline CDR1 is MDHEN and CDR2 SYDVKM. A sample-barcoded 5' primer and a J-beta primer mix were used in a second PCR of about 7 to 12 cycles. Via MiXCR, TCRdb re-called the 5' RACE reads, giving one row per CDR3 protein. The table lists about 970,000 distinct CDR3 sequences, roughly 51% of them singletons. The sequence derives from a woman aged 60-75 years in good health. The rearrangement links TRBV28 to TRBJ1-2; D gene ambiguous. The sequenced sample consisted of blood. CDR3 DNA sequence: TGTGCCAGCAGTTTCAGACGGGCGGGGGGCTACACCTTC. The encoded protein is CASSFRRAGGYTF.